The T cell receptor (beta chain) under discussion was sequenced for a study of control samples from healthy donors and cancer patients. V was cut by 3 bases and J by 4 bases, with 6 bases left in between. Germline assignment: CDR1 SGHAT and CDR2 FQNNGV. The CDR3 runs 12 residues. Clones were read by immunoSEQ multiplex PCR, and TCRdb kept only the in-frame ones, dropping some. Of approximately 100,000 clones in the sample, around 90% were seen once. Material: blood. The chain employs TRBV11-2 and TRBJ1-1, with D possibly matching TRBD1 (5 bases). This sequence was found in a human donor in good health. The donor label of this sample is uncertain. Here the CDR3 DNA reads TGTGCCAGCAGCTTCGGGACCACTGAAGCTTTCTTT. Amino acids: CASSFGTTEAFF.